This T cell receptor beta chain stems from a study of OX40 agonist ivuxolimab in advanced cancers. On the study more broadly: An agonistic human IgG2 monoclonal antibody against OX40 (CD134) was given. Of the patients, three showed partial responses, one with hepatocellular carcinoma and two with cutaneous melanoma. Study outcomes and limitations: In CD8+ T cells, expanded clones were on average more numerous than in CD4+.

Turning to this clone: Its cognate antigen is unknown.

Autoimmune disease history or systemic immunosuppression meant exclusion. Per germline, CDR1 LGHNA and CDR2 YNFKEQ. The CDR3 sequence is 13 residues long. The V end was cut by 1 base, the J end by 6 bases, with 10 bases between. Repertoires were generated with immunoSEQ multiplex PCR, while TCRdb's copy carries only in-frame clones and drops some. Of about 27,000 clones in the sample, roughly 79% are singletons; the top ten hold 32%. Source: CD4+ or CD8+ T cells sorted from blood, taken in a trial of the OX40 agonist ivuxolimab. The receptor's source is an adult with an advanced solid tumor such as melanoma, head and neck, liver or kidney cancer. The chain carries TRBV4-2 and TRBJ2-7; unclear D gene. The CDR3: CASSQGLIREQYF. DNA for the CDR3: TGTGCCAGCAGCCAAGGCCTGATTCGCGAGCAGTACTTC.